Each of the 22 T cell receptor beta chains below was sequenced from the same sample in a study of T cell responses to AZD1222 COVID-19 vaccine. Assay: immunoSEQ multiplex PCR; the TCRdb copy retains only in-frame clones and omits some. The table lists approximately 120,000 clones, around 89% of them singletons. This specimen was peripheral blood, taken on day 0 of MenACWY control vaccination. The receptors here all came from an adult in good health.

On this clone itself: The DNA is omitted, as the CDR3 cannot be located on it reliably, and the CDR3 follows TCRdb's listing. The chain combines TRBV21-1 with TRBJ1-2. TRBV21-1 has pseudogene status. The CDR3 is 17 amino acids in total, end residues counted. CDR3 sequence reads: CASSKVGQGSVNYGYTF.

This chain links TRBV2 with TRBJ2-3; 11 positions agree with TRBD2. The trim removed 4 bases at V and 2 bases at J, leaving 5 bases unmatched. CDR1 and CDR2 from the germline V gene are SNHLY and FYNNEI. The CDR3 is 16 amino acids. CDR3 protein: CASSGGTSGFTDTQYF. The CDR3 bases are TGTGCCAGCAGTGGAGGGACTAGCGGATTCACAGATACGCAGTATTTT.

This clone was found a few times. The chain's CDR3 is CASSLRGWREGTSTDTQYF. CDR3 DNA: TGTGCCAGCAGCTTGAGGGGTTGGCGGGAGGGCACTAGCACAGATACGCAGTATTTT. J is TRBJ2-3 and V is TRBV5-8; 9 nucleotides align to TRBD2. The V gene's germline CDR1 is SGHTS and CDR2 YDEGEE. The CDR3 has 19 amino acids. Losses at the gene ends were 1 base for V and 0 bases for J; bases not matched to a gene: 12.

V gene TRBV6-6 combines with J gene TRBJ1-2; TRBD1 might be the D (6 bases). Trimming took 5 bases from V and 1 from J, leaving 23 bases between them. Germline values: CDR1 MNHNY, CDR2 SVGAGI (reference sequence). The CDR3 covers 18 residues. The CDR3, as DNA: TGTGCCAGCAGTCTAATACCCCATCAGGGGACGTTTAACTATGGCTACACCTTC. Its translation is CASSLIPHQGTFNYGYTF.

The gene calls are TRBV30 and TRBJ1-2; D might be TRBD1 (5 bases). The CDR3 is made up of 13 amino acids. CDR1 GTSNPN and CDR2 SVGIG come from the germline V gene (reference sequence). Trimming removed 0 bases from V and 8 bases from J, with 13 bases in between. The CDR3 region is CAWSVMGTGGYTF. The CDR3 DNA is TGTGCCTGGAGTGTAATGGGGACGGGGGGCTACACCTTC.

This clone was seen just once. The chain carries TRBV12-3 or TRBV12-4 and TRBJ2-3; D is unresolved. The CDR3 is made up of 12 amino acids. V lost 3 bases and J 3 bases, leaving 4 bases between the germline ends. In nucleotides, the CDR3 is TGTGCCAGCAGTTTTGTAACAGATACGCAGTATTTT. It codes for CASSFVTDTQYF.

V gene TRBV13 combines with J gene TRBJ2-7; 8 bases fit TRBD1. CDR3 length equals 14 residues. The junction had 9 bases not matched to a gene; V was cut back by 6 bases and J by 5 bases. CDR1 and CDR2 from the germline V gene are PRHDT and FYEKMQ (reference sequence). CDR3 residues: CASRGSGGGNEQYF. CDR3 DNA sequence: TGTGCCAGCAGGGGCTCAGGGGGCGGCAACGAGCAGTACTTC.

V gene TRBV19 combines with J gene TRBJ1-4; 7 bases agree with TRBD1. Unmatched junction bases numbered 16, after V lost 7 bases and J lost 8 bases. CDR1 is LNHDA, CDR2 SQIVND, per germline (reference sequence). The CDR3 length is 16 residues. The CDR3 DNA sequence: TGTGCCAGTAACACAGGGGCAGGGTATGGTTTGGAAAAACTGTTTTTT. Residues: CASNTGAGYGLEKLFF.

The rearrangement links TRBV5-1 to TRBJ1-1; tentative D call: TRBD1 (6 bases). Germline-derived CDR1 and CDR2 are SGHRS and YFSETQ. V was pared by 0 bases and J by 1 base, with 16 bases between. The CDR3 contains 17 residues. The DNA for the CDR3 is TGCGCCAGCAGCTTGGGCAGGGACACAGTTACGAACACTGAAGCTTTCTTT. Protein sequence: CASSLGRDTVTNTEAFF.

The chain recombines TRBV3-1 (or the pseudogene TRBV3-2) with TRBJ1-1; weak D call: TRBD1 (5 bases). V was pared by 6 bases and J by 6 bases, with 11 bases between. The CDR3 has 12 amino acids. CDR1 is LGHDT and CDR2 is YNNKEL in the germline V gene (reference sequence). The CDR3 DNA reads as TGTGCCAGCAGAGCCTCGGGACCTGAAGCTTTCTTT. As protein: CASRASGPEAFF.

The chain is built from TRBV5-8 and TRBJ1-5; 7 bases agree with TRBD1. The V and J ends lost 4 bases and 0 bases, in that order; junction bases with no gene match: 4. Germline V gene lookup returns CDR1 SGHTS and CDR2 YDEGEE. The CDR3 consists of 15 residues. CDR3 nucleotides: TGTGCCAGCAGCCCGACAGGGACTAGCAATCAGCCCCAGCATTTT. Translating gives CASSPTGTSNQPQHF.

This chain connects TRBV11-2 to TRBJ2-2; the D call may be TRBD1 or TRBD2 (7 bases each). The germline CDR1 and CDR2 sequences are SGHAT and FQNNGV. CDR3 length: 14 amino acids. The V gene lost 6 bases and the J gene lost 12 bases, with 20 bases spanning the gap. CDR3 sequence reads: CASSSSGGGSKLFF. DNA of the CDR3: TGTGCCAGCAGTTCCTCAGGGGGAGGGTCAAAGCTGTTTTTT.

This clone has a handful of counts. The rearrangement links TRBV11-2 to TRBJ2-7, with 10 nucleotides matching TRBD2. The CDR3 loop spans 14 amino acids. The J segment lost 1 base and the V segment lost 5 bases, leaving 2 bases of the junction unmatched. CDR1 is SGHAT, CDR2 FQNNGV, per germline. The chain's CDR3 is CASSPGLASYEQYF. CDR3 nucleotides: TGTGCCAGCAGCCCGGGACTAGCGTCCTACGAGCAGTACTTC. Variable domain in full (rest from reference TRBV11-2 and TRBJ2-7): EAGVAQSPRYKIIEKRQSVAFWCNPISGHATLYWYQQILGQGPKLLIQFQNNGVVDDSQLPKDRFSAERLKGVDSTLKIQPAKLEDSAVYLCASSPGLASYEQYFGPGTRLTVT.

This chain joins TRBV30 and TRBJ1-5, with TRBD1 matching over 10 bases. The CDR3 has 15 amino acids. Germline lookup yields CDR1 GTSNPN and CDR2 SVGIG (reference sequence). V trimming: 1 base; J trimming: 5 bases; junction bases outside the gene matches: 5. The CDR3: CAWSETGQGYQPQHF. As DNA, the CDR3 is TGTGCCTGGAGTGAGACGGGACAGGGGTATCAGCCCCAGCATTTT.

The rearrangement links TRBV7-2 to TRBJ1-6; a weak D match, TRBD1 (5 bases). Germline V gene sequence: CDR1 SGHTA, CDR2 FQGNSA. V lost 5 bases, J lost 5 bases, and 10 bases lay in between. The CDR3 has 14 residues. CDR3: CASSPRQHNSPLHF. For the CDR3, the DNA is TGTGCCAGCAGCCCACGACAGCATAATTCACCCCTCCACTTT.

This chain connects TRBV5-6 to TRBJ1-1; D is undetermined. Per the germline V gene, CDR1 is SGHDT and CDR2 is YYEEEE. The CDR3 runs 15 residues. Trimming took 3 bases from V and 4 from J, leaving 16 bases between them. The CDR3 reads CASSWRAIIGTEAFF. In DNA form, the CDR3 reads TGTGCCAGCAGCTGGCGGGCGATTATCGGCACTGAAGCTTTCTTT.

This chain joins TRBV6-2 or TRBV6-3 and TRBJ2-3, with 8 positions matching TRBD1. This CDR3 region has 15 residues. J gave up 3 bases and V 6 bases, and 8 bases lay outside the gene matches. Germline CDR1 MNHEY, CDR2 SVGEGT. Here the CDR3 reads CASSLRQGRTDTQYF. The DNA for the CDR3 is TGTGCCAGCAGCCTTAGACAGGGGAGGACAGATACGCAGTATTTT.

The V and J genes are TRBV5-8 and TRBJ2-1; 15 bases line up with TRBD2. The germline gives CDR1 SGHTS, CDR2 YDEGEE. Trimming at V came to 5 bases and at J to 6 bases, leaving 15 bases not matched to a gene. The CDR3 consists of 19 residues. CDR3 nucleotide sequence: TGTGCCAGCAGTAGCAGGACTAGCGGGAGGGCGGTTTCGGGCAATGAGCAGTTCTTC. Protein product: CASSSRTSGRAVSGNEQFF.

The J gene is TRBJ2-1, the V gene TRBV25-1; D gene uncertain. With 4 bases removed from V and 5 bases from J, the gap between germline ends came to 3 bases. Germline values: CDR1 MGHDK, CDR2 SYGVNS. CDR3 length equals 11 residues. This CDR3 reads CASSGDNEQFF. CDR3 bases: TGTGCCAGCAGTGGGGACAATGAGCAGTTCTTC.

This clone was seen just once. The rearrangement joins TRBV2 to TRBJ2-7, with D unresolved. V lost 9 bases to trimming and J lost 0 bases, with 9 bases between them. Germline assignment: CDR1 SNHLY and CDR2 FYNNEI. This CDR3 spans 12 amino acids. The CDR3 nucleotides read TGTGCCAGTGGCGCATTCTCCTACGAGCAGTACTTC. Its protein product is CASGAFSYEQYF.

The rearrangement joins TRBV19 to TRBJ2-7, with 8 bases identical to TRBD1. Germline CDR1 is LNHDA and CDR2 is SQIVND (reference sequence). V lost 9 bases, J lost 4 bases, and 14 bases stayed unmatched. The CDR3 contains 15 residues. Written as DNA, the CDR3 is TGTGCCAGCCAAACTAGGAGGGGACAGGTTTACGAGCAGTACTTC. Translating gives CASQTRRGQVYEQYF. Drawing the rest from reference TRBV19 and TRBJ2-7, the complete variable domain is DGGITQSPKYLFRKEGQNVTLSCEQNLNHDAMYWYRQDPGQGLRLIYYSQIVNDFQKGDIAEGYSVSREKKESFPLTVTSAQKNPTAFYLCASQTRRGQVYEQYFGPGTRLTVT.

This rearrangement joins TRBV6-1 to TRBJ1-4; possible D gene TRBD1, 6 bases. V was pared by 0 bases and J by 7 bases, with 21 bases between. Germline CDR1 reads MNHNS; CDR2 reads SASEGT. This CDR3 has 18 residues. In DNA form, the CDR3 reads TGTGCCAGCAGTGAAGCGCTTCTGGTCAGGGGATTAGTTGAAAAACTGTTTTTT. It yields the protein CASSEALLVRGLVEKLFF.